The 22 T cell receptor beta chains given below trace back to one sample, sequenced in a study of shared clonotypes between healthy human individuals. The method was immunoSEQ multiplex PCR; TCRdb's version includes in-frame clones alone and lacks a portion of them. The sample holds over 850,000 clones, about 80% seen once. Sequenced sample: memory CD4+ T cells from PBMCs. The subset: CD45RA-negative fraction. The receptors derive from a man between 18 and 29 years old in good health. Some clones in this sample may be carry-over from other donors' samples.

This clone was counted only a few times. The chain couples TRBV7-9 to TRBJ1-1, with D tentatively TRBD1 (6 bases). CDR3 length: 13 amino acids. From germline, CDR1 is SEHNR and CDR2 FQNEAQ (reference sequence). V was clipped by 5 bases and J by 7 bases, with 14 bases between them. The CDR3 loop reads CASSTGTPFEAFF. DNA for the CDR3: TGTGCCAGCAGCACCGGGACACCCTTTGAAGCTTTCTTT.

Notes on this clone: Other DNA sequences in the sample encode the same CDR3. DNA for the CDR3: TGCGCCAGCAGCCTCCCTGGAAGCACAGATACGCAGTATTTT. Its translation: CASSLPGSTDTQYF. The genes are TRBV5-1 and TRBJ2-3; D remains unclear. Germline values: CDR1 SGHRS, CDR2 YFSETQ. With 4 bases removed from V and 0 bases from J, the gap between germline ends came to 9 bases. The CDR3 contains 14 residues.

The J gene is TRBJ2-5, the V gene TRBV6-6; the D call may be TRBD1 or TRBD2 (6 bases each). The CDR3 runs to 13 residues. CDR1 is MNHNY, CDR2 SVGAGI, per germline (reference sequence). Trimming left V 7 bases short and J 4 bases short, with 13 bases between. This chain's CDR3 is CASTPEGGETQYF. As DNA, the CDR3 is TGTGCCAGCACCCCGGAGGGGGGAGAGACCCAGTACTTC.

V and J are TRBV6-6 and TRBJ1-2, with TRBD1 identical over 7 bases. Germline lookup yields CDR1 MNHNY and CDR2 SVGAGI (reference sequence). The CDR3 length is 15 residues. The V segment lost 2 bases and the J segment 6 bases; nucleotides outside the gene matches: 9. CDR3 nucleotides: TGTGCCAGCAGTTACCAAGTCCCAGGGGGAGATGGCTACACCTTC. Protein sequence: CASSYQVPGGDGYTF.

In DNA form, the CDR3 reads TGTGCCAGCAGCCATGGACAGCAAAGCACAGATACGCAGTATTTT. Its protein product is CASSHGQQSTDTQYF. The J gene is TRBJ2-3, the V gene TRBV4-2, with D tentatively TRBD1 (6 bases). CDR1 and CDR2 (germline): LGHNA, YNFKEQ. V gave up 3 bases and J gave up 0 bases, with 10 bases separating them. This CDR3 comprises 15 residues.

In nucleotides, the CDR3 is TGTGCCAGCAGTTTTTGGCAGGGAGGCCCCAACGAGCAGTACTTC. This gives the protein CASSFWQGGPNEQYF. The chain has TRBV28 and TRBJ2-7; tentative D call: TRBD2 (6 bases). CDR1 and CDR2 (germline): MDHEN, SYDVKM. V lost 3 bases, J lost 5 bases, and 17 bases lay in between. The CDR3 contains 15 residues.

This clone appeared once. The chain couples TRBV5-1 to TRBJ2-2; D is ambiguous. The CDR3 consists of 17 residues. Germline V gene data show CDR1 as SGHRS and CDR2 as YFSETQ. V gave up 1 base and J gave up 3 bases, with 16 bases separating them. The CDR3 DNA reads TGCGCCAGCAGCTTGTATCTGGGGATGGTCGACACCGGGGAGCTGTTTTTT. It encodes CASSLYLGMVDTGELFF.

The chain couples TRBV2 to TRBJ1-2; TRBD1 might be the D (6 bases). Germline V gene sequence: CDR1 SNHLY, CDR2 FYNNEI. The V and J ends lost 10 bases and 4 bases respectively, with 16 bases between them. This CDR3 has 13 amino acids. CDR3 loop: CATADRTGYGYTF. CDR3 sequence (DNA): TGTGCCACCGCTGACAGGACGGGCTATGGCTACACCTTC.

The V and J genes are TRBV9 and TRBJ2-3, with D unresolved. Germline values: CDR1 SGDLS, CDR2 YYNGEE. Trimming shortened V by 0 bases and J by 2 bases, and 10 bases separated the two germline ends. The CDR3 covers 15 residues. The CDR3 sequence: CASSVGQANTDTQYF. CDR3 bases: TGTGCCAGCAGCGTAGGGCAGGCGAACACAGATACGCAGTATTTT.

This sequence joins TRBV15 and TRBJ2-7; D unclear. CDR3 length equals 16 residues. V lost 3 bases to trimming and J lost 2 bases, with 17 bases between them. CDR1 is LNHNV, CDR2 YYDKDF, per germline (reference sequence). CDR3 residues: CATSRSRGALPYEQYF. In DNA form, the CDR3 reads TGTGCCACCAGCAGGTCGCGAGGAGCTCTTCCCTACGAGCAGTACTTC.

In nucleotides, the CDR3 is TGTGCCAGCAGTAGGGAGTTCTCCTACAATGAGCAGTTCTTC. Amino acids: CASSREFSYNEQFF. The V and J genes are TRBV5-4 and TRBJ2-1, with D possibly TRBD2 on 5 matching bases. CDR1 and CDR2 from the germline V gene are SGHNT and YYREEE (reference sequence). Trimming shortened V by 5 bases and J by 0 bases, and 9 bases separated the two germline ends. The CDR3 extends over 14 amino acids.

In its sample, this clone was seen once. The chain is built from TRBV18 and TRBJ2-7, with 8 bases identical to TRBD1. In germline, CDR1 is KGHSH, CDR2 LQKENI. The CDR3 is 14 amino acids. J gave up 2 bases and V 5 bases, and 5 bases lay outside the gene matches. DNA for the CDR3: TGTGCCAGCTCAGAGAGGACAGGGACCTACGAGCAGTACTTC. Translation gives CASSERTGTYEQYF.

The chain is built from TRBV4-1 and TRBJ2-7, with D uncertain. CDR1 MGHRA and CDR2 YSYEKL come from the germline V gene. Trimming left V 2 bases short and J 0 bases short, with 14 bases between. The CDR3 sequence is 16 residues long. CDR3 coding DNA: TGCGCCAGCAGCCAACCGGGCCAGGTGAGCTCCTACGAGCAGTACTTC. It translates to CASSQPGQVSSYEQYF.

The rearrangement uses TRBV9 and TRBJ1-3; tentative D call: TRBD1 (5 bases). The CDR3 spans 16 residues. V lost 5 bases to trimming and J lost 0 bases, with 15 bases between them. Germline loops: CDR1 SGDLS, CDR2 YYNGEE. The CDR3 region has the DNA TGTGCCAGCAGTGGACTGGGGGGGAGCTCTGGAAACACCATATATTTT. Translating gives CASSGLGGSSGNTIYF.

V is TRBV5-1 and J is TRBJ2-1; D call uncertain. Germline V CDR1 and CDR2: SGHRS, YFSETQ. CDR3 length: 13 residues. V was clipped by 4 bases and J by 5 bases, with 10 bases between them. The CDR3 spells CASSVQVNNEQFF. CDR3 nucleotide sequence: TGCGCCAGCAGCGTTCAGGTGAACAATGAGCAGTTCTTC. Looking up the rest from reference TRBV5-1 and TRBJ2-1 gives the full variable domain: KAGVTQTPRYLIKTRGQQVTLSCSPISGHRSVSWYQQTPGQGLQFLFEYFSETQRNKGNFPGRFSGRQFSNSRSEMNVSTLELGDSALYLCASSVQVNNEQFFGPGTRLTVL.

Concerning this clone: One junction end does not reproduce the germline sequence, and a read error may be involved. This sequence joins TRBV2 and TRBJ2-6; D might be TRBD1 (5 bases). The CDR3 is made up of 17 amino acids. Germline loops: CDR1 SNHLY, CDR2 FYNNEI. The DNA for the CDR3 is TGTGCAAGCAGGGCCGGCGTCTGGGGTCCTGGGGCCAACGTCCTGACTTTC. Its translation: CASRAGVWGPGANVLTF.

This chain connects TRBV4-3 to TRBJ2-7; 12 nucleotides match TRBD2. Germline V gives CDR1 LGHNA, CDR2 YSLEER. J gave up 0 bases and V 0 bases, and 6 bases lay outside the gene matches. The CDR3 consists of 18 residues. Written as DNA, the CDR3 is TGCGCCAGCAGCCAAGAGAGGACTAGCGGGACCCTCTCCTACGAGCAGTACTTC. Residues: CASSQERTSGTLSYEQYF.

The chain couples TRBV5-1 to TRBJ2-7; 10 nucleotides align to TRBD2. Germline lookup yields CDR1 SGHRS and CDR2 YFSETQ. The CDR3 runs to 19 residues. Trimming took 4 bases from V and 1 from J; bases not matched to a gene: 17. The CDR3 bases are TGCGCCAGCAGCCCATACCTCGGCCAGCGGGAGGGCCGGTCCTACGAGCAGTACTTC. Its protein product is CASSPYLGQREGRSYEQYF.

The chain carries TRBV4-1 and TRBJ1-2; unclear D gene. The CDR3 extends over 14 amino acids. Germline-derived CDR1 and CDR2 are MGHRA and YSYEKL. V lost 1 base to trimming and J lost 7 bases, with 13 bases between them. CDR3 protein: CASSQATVSSGYTF. As DNA, the CDR3 is TGCGCCAGCAGCCAAGCGACGGTTTCGAGTGGCTACACCTTC.

The chain is built from TRBV9 and TRBJ1-3; 7 nucleotides match TRBD1. With 1 base clipped from V and 0 bases from J, the junction kept 4 bases outside the gene matches. This CDR3 contains 16 residues. Germline V gene lookup returns CDR1 SGDLS and CDR2 YYNGEE. CDR3 DNA sequence: TGTGCCAGCAGCGTAACCGGGACAGCCTCTGGAAACACCATATATTTT. Residues: CASSVTGTASGNTIYF.

The chain couples TRBV10-2 to TRBJ1-1; TRBD1 agrees at 9 bases. CDR3 size: 16 residues. The trim removed 7 bases at V and 0 bases at J, leaving 9 bases unmatched. The germline V gene has CDR1 WSHSY and CDR2 SAAADI. CDR3 nucleotide sequence: TGCGCCAGCACCTCAAGGACAGGGGCGATGAACACTGAAGCTTTCTTT. It is translated as CASTSRTGAMNTEAFF.

This clone came up a few times. The sample carries other DNA sequences with the same CDR3. This rearrangement joins TRBV9 to TRBJ1-5; TRBD1 aligns across 8 bases. Per germline, CDR1 SGDLS and CDR2 YYNGEE. The CDR3 has 15 amino acids. V was clipped by 0 bases and J by 2 bases; unmatched bases: 1. This CDR3 reads CASSVGGQGNQPQHF. The CDR3 DNA sequence: TGTGCCAGCAGCGTAGGGGGACAGGGCAATCAGCCCCAGCATTTT.